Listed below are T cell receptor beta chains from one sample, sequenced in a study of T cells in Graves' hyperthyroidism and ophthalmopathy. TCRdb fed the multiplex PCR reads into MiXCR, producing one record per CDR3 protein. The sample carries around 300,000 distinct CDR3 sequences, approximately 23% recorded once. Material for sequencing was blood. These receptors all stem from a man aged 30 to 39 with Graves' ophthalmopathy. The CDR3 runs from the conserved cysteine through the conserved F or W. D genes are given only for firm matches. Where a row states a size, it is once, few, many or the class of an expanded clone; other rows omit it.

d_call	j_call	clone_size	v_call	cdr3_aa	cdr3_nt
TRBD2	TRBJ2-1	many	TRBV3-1	CASSQEGLRLAFSYNEQFF	TGTGCCAGCAGCCAAGAAGGCCTTCGACTAGCGTTTTCCTACAATGAGCAGTTCTTC
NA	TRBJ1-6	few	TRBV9	CASSVERVNSPLHF	TGTGCCAGCAGCGTAGAGAGGGTCAATTCACCCCTCCACTTT
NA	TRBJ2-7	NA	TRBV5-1	CASSLGNNEQYF	TGCGCCAGCAGCTTGGGAAACAACGAGCAGTACTTC
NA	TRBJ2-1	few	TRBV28	CASRFTLRELGYNEQFF	TGTGCCAGCAGATTTACCCTCCGGGAATTGGGGTACAATGAGCAGTTCTTC
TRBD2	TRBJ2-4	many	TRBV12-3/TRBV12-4	CASSLSSGSVNIQYF	TGTGCCAGCAGTTTGTCTAGCGGGAGTGTGAACATTCAGTACTTC
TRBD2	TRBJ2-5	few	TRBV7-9	CASSIPGLAGGQETQYF	TGTGCCAGCAGCATCCCGGGACTAGCGGGAGGACAAGAGACCCAGTACTTC
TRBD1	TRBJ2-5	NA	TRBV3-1	CASSPLRDRGKLQYF	TGTGCCAGCAGCCCGCTCAGGGACAGGGGAAAACTACAGTACTTC
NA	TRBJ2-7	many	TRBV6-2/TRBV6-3	CASSYQAGQRISSYEQYF	TGTGCCAGCAGTTACCAGGCGGGACAGCGAATAAGCTCCTACGAGCAGTACTTC
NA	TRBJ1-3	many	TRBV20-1	CSARKTFSGNTIYF	TGCAGTGCTAGAAAGACTTTCTCTGGAAACACCATATATTTT
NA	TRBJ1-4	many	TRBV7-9	CASSLTTGNEKLFF	TGTGCCAGCAGCTTGACTACGGGAAATGAAAAACTGTTTTTT
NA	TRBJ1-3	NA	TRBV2	CASSPTNTIYF	TGTGCCAGCAGTCCTACAAACACCATATATTTT
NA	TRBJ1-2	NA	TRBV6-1	CASLSGYGYTF	TGTGCCAGCCTTTCAGGCTATGGCTACACCTTC
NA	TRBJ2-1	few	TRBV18	CVSSPGAYNEQFF	TGTGTCAGCTCACCGGGGGCCTACAATGAGCAGTTCTTC
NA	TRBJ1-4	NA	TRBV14	CASSRDTGSDEKLFF	TGTGCCAGCAGCCGAGACACAGGGTCGGATGAAAAACTGTTTTTT
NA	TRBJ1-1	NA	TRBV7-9	CASETWDTEAFF	TGTGCCAGCGAAACGTGGGACACTGAAGCTTTCTTT
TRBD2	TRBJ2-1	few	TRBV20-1	CSAPRLAGGRASYNEQFF	TGCAGTGCTCCCAGACTAGCGGGAGGGAGGGCCTCCTACAATGAGCAGTTCTTC
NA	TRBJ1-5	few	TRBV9	CASSPSPAGQPQHF	TGTGCCAGCAGCCCCTCCCCTGCGGGGCAGCCCCAGCATTTT
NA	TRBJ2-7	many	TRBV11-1	CASSPDHQSYEQYF	TGTGCCAGCAGCCCAGACCACCAATCCTACGAGCAGTACTTC
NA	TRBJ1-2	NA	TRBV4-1	CASSQGGDYGYTF	TGCGCCAGCAGCCAAGGAGGGGACTATGGCTACACCTTC
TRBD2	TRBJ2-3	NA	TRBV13	CASRPGAVRREVGTDTQYF	TGTGCCAGCAGACCTGGGGCGGTGAGGCGGGAGGTAGGCACAGATACGCAGTATTTT
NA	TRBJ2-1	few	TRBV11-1	CASSPTATQGEGLNEQFF	TGTGCCAGCAGTCCTACCGCAACCCAGGGCGAGGGCCTGAATGAGCAGTTCTTC
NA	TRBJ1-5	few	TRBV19	CASSIWGSDSNQPQHF	TGTGCCAGTAGTATTTGGGGTTCGGATAGCAATCAGCCCCAGCATTTT
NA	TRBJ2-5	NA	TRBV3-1	CASSQDGTGEETQYF	TGTGCCAGCAGCCAAGATGGGACGGGAGAAGAGACCCAGTACTTC
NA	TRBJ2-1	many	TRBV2	CASTFSGEQFF	TGTGCCAGCACTTTCTCGGGTGAGCAGTTCTTC
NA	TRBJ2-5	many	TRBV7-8	CASSYPQETQYF	TGTGCCAGCAGCTACCCTCAAGAGACCCAGTACTTC
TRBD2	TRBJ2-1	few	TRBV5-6	CASSFPGASGRGGQFF	TGTGCCAGCAGCTTTCCGGGGGCTAGCGGGAGGGGCGGGCAGTTCTTC
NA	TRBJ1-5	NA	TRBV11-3	CASSLGVPQLFRPQHF	TGTGCCAGCAGCTTAGGGGTGCCCCAGTTATTTCGGCCCCAGCATTTT
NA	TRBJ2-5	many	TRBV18	CASSTQETQYF	TGTGCCAGCTCAACCCAAGAGACCCAGTACTTC
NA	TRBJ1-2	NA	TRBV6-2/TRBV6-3	CASSSDNHYGYTF	TGTGCCAGCAGTTCTGACAACCATTATGGCTACACCTTC
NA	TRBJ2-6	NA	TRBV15	CATSRAEDSSSSGANVLTF	TGTGCCACCAGCAGAGCCGAGGACTCGTCAAGTTCTGGGGCCAACGTCCTGACTTTC
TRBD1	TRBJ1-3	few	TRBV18	CASSPILQGLSSGNTIYF	TGTGCCAGCTCACCAATCTTACAGGGGTTAAGCTCTGGAAACACCATATATTTT
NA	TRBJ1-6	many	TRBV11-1	CASSRQRERSPLHF	TGTGCCAGCAGCCGACAAAGGGAGAGATCACCCCTCCACTTT
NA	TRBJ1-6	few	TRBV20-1	CSARDRNSPLHF	TGCAGTGCTAGAGACAGGAATTCACCCCTCCACTTT
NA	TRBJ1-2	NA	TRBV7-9	CASSLSGAEKGYGYTF	TGTGCCAGCAGCTTAAGCGGGGCGGAAAAGGGCTATGGCTACACCTTC
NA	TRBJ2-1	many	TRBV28	CAKKLFQGIRLYNEQFF	TGTGCCAAAAAATTATTCCAGGGGATAAGGCTCTACAATGAGCAGTTCTTC
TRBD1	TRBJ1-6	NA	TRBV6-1	CASSEAPGDSSPLHF	TGTGCCAGCAGTGAAGCGCCAGGGGACAGCTCACCCCTCCACTTT
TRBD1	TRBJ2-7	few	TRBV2	CASGTGTGAYEQYF	TGTGCCAGCGGGACTGGGACAGGGGCCTACGAGCAGTACTTC
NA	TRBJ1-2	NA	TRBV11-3	CASSLDRASNGYTF	TGTGCCAGCAGCTTAGACAGGGCGAGCAATGGCTACACCTTC
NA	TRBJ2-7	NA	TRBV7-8	CASSLAPVDRMSSYEQYF	TGTGCCAGCAGCTTAGCCCCGGTCGACAGGATGAGCTCCTACGAGCAGTACTTC
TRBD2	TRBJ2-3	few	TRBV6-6	CASSYPTSGRLPSTDTQYF	TGTGCCAGCAGTTACCCGACTAGCGGGAGGCTTCCTAGCACAGATACGCAGTATTTT
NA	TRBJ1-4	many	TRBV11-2	CASSLVSALNEKLFF	TGTGCCAGCAGCTTAGTCTCGGCCCTTAATGAAAAACTGTTTTTT
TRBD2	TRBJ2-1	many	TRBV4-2	CASSQGTSGNNEQFF	TGTGCCAGCAGCCAAGGGACTAGCGGGAACAATGAGCAGTTCTTC
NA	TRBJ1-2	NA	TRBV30	CAWSGGRNYGYTF	TGTGCCTGGAGTGGCGGGCGGAACTATGGCTACACCTTC
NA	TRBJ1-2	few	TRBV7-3	CASSLTQGYGYTF	TGTGCCAGCAGCTTAACACAGGGTTATGGCTACACCTTC
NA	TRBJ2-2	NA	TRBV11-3	CASSKALNTGELFF	TGTGCCAGCAGCAAAGCGCTGAACACCGGGGAGCTGTTTTTT
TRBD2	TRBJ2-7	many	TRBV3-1	CASSLVAGGREQYF	TGTGCCAGCAGCCTAGTAGCGGGAGGGCGGGAGCAGTACTTC
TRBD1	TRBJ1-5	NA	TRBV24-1	CATSASGTGDRRNQPQHF	TGTGCCACCAGTGCCTCCGGGACAGGGGATAGGCGCAATCAGCCCCAGCATTTT
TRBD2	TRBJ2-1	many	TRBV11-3	CASTPGLADNEQFF	TGTGCCAGCACCCCGGGACTAGCGGACAATGAGCAGTTCTTC
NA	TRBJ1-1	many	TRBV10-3	CAISESGKENTEAFF	TGTGCCATCAGTGAGTCAGGAAAGGAGAACACTGAAGCTTTCTTT
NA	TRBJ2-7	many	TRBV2	CASLEGAYEQYF	TGTGCCAGCCTCGAGGGGGCCTACGAGCAGTACTTC
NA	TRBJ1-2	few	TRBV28	CASSLTREGGYTF	TGTGCCAGCAGCTTAACAAGGGAGGGGGGCTACACCTTC
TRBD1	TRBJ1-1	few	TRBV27	CASSLTGGAHTEAFF	TGTGCCAGCAGTTTGACAGGGGGCGCCCACACTGAAGCTTTCTTT
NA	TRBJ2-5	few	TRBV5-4	CASSWGLDEETQYF	TGTGCCAGCAGCTGGGGACTCGACGAAGAGACCCAGTACTTC
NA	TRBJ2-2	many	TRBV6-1	CASRAQARAGELFF	TGTGCCAGCAGGGCCCAGGCCAGAGCCGGGGAGCTGTTTTTT
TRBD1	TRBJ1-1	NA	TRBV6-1	CASSRQGWTEAFF	TGTGCCAGCAGTCGACAGGGCTGGACTGAAGCTTTCTTT
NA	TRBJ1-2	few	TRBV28	CASSQDRRLANYGYTF	TGTGCCAGCAGTCAGGACAGAAGGCTAGCTAACTATGGCTACACCTTC
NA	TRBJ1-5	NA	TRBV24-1	CATSDPTGPPLPQHF	TGTGCCACCAGTGACCCCACAGGCCCCCCATTGCCCCAGCATTTT
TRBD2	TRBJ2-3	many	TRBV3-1	CASSQLSGPSGSVRDTQYF	TGTGCCAGCAGCCAACTCTCGGGGCCCAGCGGGAGTGTTAGAGATACGCAGTATTTT
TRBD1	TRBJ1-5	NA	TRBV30	CAWSVGQGGQPQHF	TGTGCCTGGAGTGTCGGACAGGGAGGACAGCCCCAGCATTTT